Listed here are 18 T cell receptor beta chains from one sample, sequenced in a study of blood T cell repertoires in COVID-19. Produced via immunoSEQ multiplex PCR; TCRdb's table is partial and in-frame only. This sample carries over 60,000 clones, 90% of them seen once, and the ten largest clones take under 0.6%. Sequenced sample: peripheral blood. The receptor source for this set is a man aged 45 to 65 with COVID-19, enrolled during active disease.

This chain joins TRBV19 and TRBJ2-7, with D perhaps matching TRBD2 (6 bases). Germline CDR1 is LNHDA and CDR2 is SQIVND (reference sequence). The CDR3 is 15 residues long. Trimming took 5 bases from V and 0 from J, leaving 14 bases between them. The CDR3 loop is CASSGSAGPSYEQYF. In DNA, the CDR3 is TGTGCCAGTAGTGGTTCGGCGGGGCCCTCCTACGAGCAGTACTTC. The whole variable domain, remainder taken from reference TRBV19 and TRBJ2-7, is DGGITQSPKYLFRKEGQNVTLSCEQNLNHDAMYWYRQDPGQGLRLIYYSQIVNDFQKGDIAEGYSVSREKKESFPLTVTSAQKNPTAFYLCASSGSAGPSYEQYFGPGTRLTVT.

This clone appeared a few times. The CDR3 loop reads CASSYGTGLAEQYF. CDR3 in DNA: TGTGCCAGCAGCTATGGGACAGGGCTTGCCGAGCAGTACTTC. This chain connects TRBV9 to TRBJ2-7, with 9 bases matching TRBD1. CDR1 SGDLS and CDR2 YYNGEE come from the germline V gene. The CDR3 is made up of 14 amino acids. V lost 4 bases, J lost 6 bases, and 8 bases stayed unmatched.

The V gene is TRBV10-3, the J gene TRBJ1-2; D unclear. V was clipped by 7 bases and J by 5 bases, with 17 bases between them. The CDR3 length is 14 residues. Germline V gene sequence: CDR1 ENHRY, CDR2 SYGVKD. The CDR3 loop is CAIKGPEGEYGYTF. CDR3 bases: TGTGCCATCAAAGGGCCCGAGGGTGAATATGGCTACACCTTC.

V usage is TRBV14 and J usage is TRBJ1-1; 9 nucleotides align to TRBD1. V was clipped by 4 bases and J by 6 bases; unmatched bases: 6. The germline V gene has CDR1 SGHDN and CDR2 FVKESK. The CDR3 is 14 residues long. In DNA, the CDR3 is TGTGCCAGCAGCCGGGACAGGGTCGGCTCTGAAGCTTTCTTT. It yields the protein CASSRDRVGSEAFF.

V usage is TRBV4-1 and J usage is TRBJ2-3; TRBD2 agrees at 9 bases. The germline V gene has CDR1 MGHRA and CDR2 YSYEKL. The CDR3 is made up of 15 amino acids. J was trimmed by 5 bases and V by 2 bases; bases with no gene match: 5. CDR3 amino acids: CASSQLAGGGDTQYF. The CDR3 nucleotides read TGCGCCAGCAGCCAATTGGCGGGAGGGGGAGATACGCAGTATTTT.

The chain carries TRBV19 and TRBJ2-5, with a possible D match to TRBD2 (5 bases). CDR3 length: 15 amino acids. V was clipped by 0 bases and J by 5 bases, with 13 bases between them. Germline CDR1 and CDR2: LNHDA and SQIVND (reference sequence). The CDR3 nucleotides are TGTGCCAGTAGTATAGATGCTAGCATTGTCGAGACCCAGTACTTC. It encodes CASSIDASIVETQYF.

V is TRBV18 and J is TRBJ2-3, with a weak D call TRBD2 (5 bases). CDR1 is KGHSH and CDR2 is LQKENI in the germline V gene. The V and J ends lost 3 bases and 4 bases respectively, with 14 bases between them. The CDR3 consists of 15 residues. The CDR3 sequence: CASSPLAPRADTQYF. The CDR3 region has the DNA TGTGCCAGCTCACCGCTAGCCCCTAGGGCAGATACGCAGTATTTT.

This chain connects TRBV15 to TRBJ2-7; TRBD2 is a possible D gene (5 bases). Germline V CDR1 and CDR2: LNHNV, YYDKDF (reference sequence). The CDR3 sequence is 17 residues long. The germline V and J ends were trimmed by 0 bases and 3 bases, with 18 bases remaining between them. CDR3 nucleotide sequence: TGTGCCACCAGCAGAGAGAGGGCCATCCCACGGGACTACGAGCAGTACTTC. It specifies CATSRERAIPRDYEQYF.

The genes are TRBV19 and TRBJ1-1; D is possibly TRBD1 (6 bases). V was trimmed by 7 bases and J by 1 base, leaving 16 bases between them. Germline V gene lookup returns CDR1 LNHDA and CDR2 SQIVND (reference sequence). This CDR3 region has 15 residues. CDR3 in amino acids: CASKPQGLGNTEAFF. In DNA, the CDR3 is TGTGCCAGTAAACCACAGGGCTTAGGGAACACTGAAGCTTTCTTT.

The rearrangement uses TRBV25-1 and TRBJ2-7, with D maybe TRBD1 (8 bases). CDR1 is MGHDK and CDR2 is SYGVNS in the germline V gene. The CDR3 consists of 17 residues. Trimming took off 1 base at V and 3 bases at J, with 19 bases between the two ends. The CDR3: CASSESRGAGGHYEQYF. CDR3 coding DNA: TGTGCCAGCAGTGAATCACGGGGGGCAGGGGGCCACTACGAGCAGTACTTC.

The V and J genes are TRBV5-1 and TRBJ2-1, with 10 positions matching TRBD2. The length of the CDR3 is 16 residues. Germline trimming cut 2 bases from V and 10 bases from J; bases unmatched to any gene: 12. Germline values: CDR1 SGHRS, CDR2 YFSETQ. The CDR3 coding sequence is TGCGCCAGCAGCTTATTGATGGGCGTAGCGGGAGGCGAGCAGTTCTTC. This codes for CASSLLMGVAGGEQFF.

J is TRBJ2-5 and V is TRBV29-1, with D possibly TRBD1 on 5 matching bases. The CDR3 spans 14 residues. Trimming left V 7 bases short and J 1 base short, with 16 bases between. Germline V gene data show CDR1 as SQVTM and CDR2 as ANQGSEA. DNA for the CDR3: TGCAGCGGAACGACAGCACGTATCCAAGAGACCCAGTACTTC. Residues: CSGTTARIQETQYF.

V usage is TRBV2 and J usage is TRBJ1-4; D not certain. Germline CDR1 is SNHLY and CDR2 is FYNNEI. Trimming removed 3 bases at V and 5 bases at J, with 10 bases between. The CDR3 length is 14 residues. CDR3 sequence: CASSEGTANEKLFF. The CDR3 region has the DNA TGTGCCAGCAGTGAGGGCACCGCCAATGAAAAACTGTTTTTT.

The V call is TRBV30, the J call TRBJ1-1, with 8 bases matching TRBD1. V was clipped by 4 bases and J by 1 base; unmatched bases: 2. The CDR3 has 13 residues. Germline V lookup: CDR1 GTSNPN, CDR2 SVGIG (reference sequence). The CDR3 is CAWIGTGNTEAFF. CDR3 nucleotides: TGTGCCTGGATCGGGACAGGGAACACTGAAGCTTTCTTT.

The chain is built from TRBV4-1 and TRBJ2-2, with 9 bases matching TRBD1. The CDR3 extends over 17 amino acids. Trimming removed 0 bases from V and 4 bases from J; junction bases left unmatched: 6. CDR1 and CDR2 (germline): MGHRA, YSYEKL. The CDR3: CASSQDRGQGGTGELFF. The CDR3 coding sequence is TGCGCCAGCAGCCAAGATAGGGGACAGGGCGGCACCGGGGAGCTGTTTTTT.

As to this clone: The same CDR3 also results from other DNA sequences found in this sample. The rearrangement links TRBV11-3 to TRBJ2-5; 7 bases align to TRBD1. This CDR3 is built from 14 residues. Germline V gives CDR1 SGHNT, CDR2 YENEEA. V lost 1 base to trimming and J lost 4 bases; unmatched junction nucleotides: 3. CDR3 residues: CASSLGAGGETQYF. The CDR3 region has the DNA TGTGCCAGCAGCTTAGGTGCAGGGGGAGAGACCCAGTACTTC.

The V call is TRBV30, the J call TRBJ1-3; TRBD1 might be the D (6 bases). The CDR3 spans 14 residues. Trimming shortened V by 2 bases and J by 4 bases, and 12 bases separated the two germline ends. The V gene's germline CDR1 is GTSNPN and CDR2 SVGIG (reference sequence). The CDR3 sequence is CAWSTTGIGNTIYF. Written as DNA, the CDR3 is TGTGCCTGGAGTACGACAGGAATAGGAAACACCATATATTTT.

The rearrangement joins TRBV5-1 to TRBJ1-2; a weak D match, TRBD1 (6 bases). Germline CDR1 reads SGHRS; CDR2 reads YFSETQ. Trimming cost V 0 bases and J 8 bases, with 20 bases left between them. The CDR3 is 16 amino acids. CDR3 loop: CASSLEGDTKASGYTF. The CDR3, as DNA: TGCGCCAGCAGCTTGGAAGGGGACACTAAAGCGTCGGGCTACACCTTC.